Following are 12 T cell receptor beta chains from one sample sequenced in a study of identical twins. From the 5' RACE reads, TCRdb called clonotypes with MiXCR, one entry per CDR3 protein. Here the sample spans fewer than 650,000 distinct CDR3 sequences, roughly 6.6% being singletons. The data were also submitted as part of a second study, on yellow fever vaccine responses in identical twins.

Sequenced input: PBMCs. The receptors were sampled from a young woman in good health.

This clonotype was counted at least ten times. The rearrangement links TRBV5-1 to TRBJ2-3; D may be TRBD1 (6 bases). The germline CDR1 and CDR2 sequences are SGHRS and YFSETQ. The CDR3 spans 15 residues. Trimming stripped 5 bases from V and 2 bases from J, with 15 bases between. CDR3 residues: CASRSGTQDTDTQYF. In DNA, the CDR3 is TGCGCCAGCAGGTCCGGGACACAGGACACAGATACGCAGTATTTT. The whole variable domain, filled in from reference TRBV5-1 and TRBJ2-3, reads KAGVTQTPRYLIKTRGQQVTLSCSPISGHRSVSWYQQTPGQGLQFLFEYFSETQRNKGNFPGRFSGRQFSNSRSEMNVSTLELGDSALYLCASRSGTQDTDTQYFGPGTRLTVL.

There are a few counts of this clonotype. V and J are TRBV6-5 and TRBJ1-4; 7 bases match TRBD1. Germline trimming cut 2 bases from V and 6 bases from J; bases unmatched to any gene: 9. Germline V lookup: CDR1 MNHEY, CDR2 SVGAGI. This CDR3 contains 16 residues. In DNA, the CDR3 is TGTGCCAGCAGTTACATCGGAGGGGGCAAGGATGAAAAACTGTTTTTT. This translates into CASSYIGGGKDEKLFF.

This clonotype was found a few times. The DNA of the CDR3 is TGTGCCAGCAGTATCGGGGTTAACACCGGGGAGCTGTTTTTT. Protein: CASSIGVNTGELFF. The chain combines TRBV12-3 or TRBV12-4 with TRBJ2-2, with D possibly TRBD2 on 5 matching bases. There are 14 residues in the CDR3. The V gene lost 5 bases and the J gene lost 2 bases, with 9 bases spanning the gap.

This clonotype came up many times. The gene calls are TRBV20-1 and TRBJ2-1; D is ambiguous. This CDR3 comprises 11 residues. Germline CDR1 reads DFQATT; CDR2 reads SNEGSKA (reference sequence). The V and J ends lost 1 base and 6 bases respectively, with 4 bases between them. The CDR3 here is CSARVGNEQFF. The DNA for the CDR3 is TGCAGTGCTAGAGTTGGCAATGAGCAGTTCTTC.

V and J are TRBV5-1 and TRBJ1-2, with TRBD1 matching 9 bases. Germline CDR1 is SGHRS and CDR2 is YFSETQ. V shed 3 bases and J 4 bases; nucleotides not matched to a gene: 7. The CDR3 is made up of 15 amino acids. The CDR3 DNA is TGCGCCAGCAGCTCAATAACAGGGGGCCCCTATGGCTACACCTTC. It codes for CASSSITGGPYGYTF.

The table lists this clonotype with many counts. This CDR3 is CAISESPGTSGETQYF. The CDR3 DNA follows: TGTGCCATCAGTGAGTCGCCAGGGACTAGCGGGGAGACCCAGTACTTC. The V and J genes are TRBV10-3 and TRBJ2-5, with 12 positions matching TRBD2. The CDR3 loop spans 16 amino acids. J lost 5 bases, V lost 0 bases, and 4 bases had no gene match. CDR1 is ENHRY, CDR2 SYGVKD, per germline.

This sequence joins TRBV14 and TRBJ2-2; 10 bases are shared with TRBD2. This CDR3 contains 17 residues. Germline lookup yields CDR1 SGHDN and CDR2 FVKESK. J was trimmed by 6 bases and V by 0 bases; bases with no gene match: 7. CDR3 in DNA: TGTGCCAGCAGCCAAGATCCCAGCGGGAGGGCATCCGGGGAGCTGTTTTTT. It encodes CASSQDPSGRASGELFF.

The chain couples TRBV12-3 or TRBV12-4 to TRBJ1-5; 8 nucleotides line up with TRBD1. This CDR3 has 15 residues. J gave up 2 bases and V 5 bases, and 5 bases lay outside the gene matches. The CDR3 DNA follows: TGTGCCAGCAGTACAAACAGGGGGGGCAATCAGCCCCAGCATTTT. This translates into CASSTNRGGNQPQHF.

This clonotype showed up many times. The rearrangement links TRBV11-2 to TRBJ1-1; 10 bases match TRBD1. Germline loops: CDR1 SGHAT, CDR2 FQNNGV. The CDR3 is made up of 15 amino acids. The V gene end was trimmed by 6 bases and the J gene end by 2 bases; junction bases not matched to a gene: 6. The CDR3 DNA reads as TGTGCCAGCAGACCCGGGACAGGGGCTAACACTGAAGCTTTCTTT. Translated: CASRPGTGANTEAFF.

In its sample, this clonotype was seen a few times. The CDR3 reads CASGLVGTGDYEQYF. CDR3 bases: TGTGCTAGTGGTTTGGTAGGGACAGGGGACTACGAGCAGTACTTC. The chain has TRBV12-5 and TRBJ2-7; TRBD1 aligns across 10 bases. Germline CDR1 reads LGHNT; CDR2 reads FRNRAP. Germline trimming cut 0 bases from V and 3 bases from J; bases unmatched to any gene: 2. CDR3 length equals 15 residues.

This clonotype was detected only a few times. This rearrangement joins TRBV12-3 or TRBV12-4 to TRBJ2-1, with no clear D. CDR3 length: 15 residues. V lost 3 bases, J lost 0 bases, and 9 bases lay in between. CDR3 sequence reads: CASSLSTPSYNEQFF. The CDR3 DNA follows: TGTGCCAGCAGTTTGTCCACCCCCTCCTACAATGAGCAGTTCTTC.

The chain links TRBV20-1 to TRBJ1-4; TRBD1 is a possible D gene (6 bases). Germline CDR1 is DFQATT and CDR2 is SNEGSKA (reference sequence). This CDR3 has 14 residues. Trimming took off 1 base at V and 4 bases at J, with 10 bases between the two ends. For the CDR3, the DNA is TGCAGTGCTAGAGGGACAGTTGATAATGAAAAACTGTTTTTT. It encodes CSARGTVDNEKLFF.